One sample yielded the 18 T cell receptor beta chains listed below, sequenced in a study of blood T cell repertoires in COVID-19. Measured with immunoSEQ multiplex PCR; TCRdb has only the in-frame clones, and not every one. The sample consists of about 170,000 clones, approximately 86% of them appearing once. Sequencing was carried out using peripheral blood. The receptors derive from a woman aged 40 to 55 with COVID-19, enrolled during active disease.

The chain employs TRBV19 and TRBJ1-2; 7 bases fit TRBD1. Germline CDR1 reads LNHDA; CDR2 reads SQIVND (reference sequence). The CDR3 spans 11 residues. Trimming at V came to 6 bases and at J to 5 bases, leaving 0 bases not matched to a gene. CDR3 protein: CASRDRYGYTF. CDR3 sequence (DNA): TGTGCCAGTAGGGACAGGTATGGCTACACCTTC.

In its sample, this clone was seen a few times. The chain couples TRBV2 to TRBJ2-3, with D maybe TRBD2 (6 bases). The CDR3 is 14 residues long. V dropped 6 bases and J dropped 2 bases, with 12 bases sitting between them. CDR1 SNHLY and CDR2 FYNNEI come from the germline V gene. The chain's CDR3 is CASRLTRATDTQYF. The CDR3, as DNA: TGTGCCAGCAGGTTGACTAGAGCCACAGATACGCAGTATTTT.

The chain couples TRBV27 to TRBJ2-5; 8 bases match TRBD1. Germline trimming cut 4 bases from V and 5 bases from J; bases unmatched to any gene: 12. This CDR3 has 16 residues. Germline assignment: CDR1 MNHEY and CDR2 SMNVEV (reference sequence). The CDR3 nucleotides are TGTGCCAGCAGTTCCCTAGTACAGGGGGAAGGGGAGACCCAGTACTTC. Its protein is CASSSLVQGEGETQYF.

V usage is TRBV5-6 and J usage is TRBJ1-1; D remains unclear. Germline V gives CDR1 SGHDT, CDR2 YYEEEE. This CDR3 comprises 13 residues. Trimming removed 4 bases at V and 6 bases at J, with 13 bases between. The DNA for the CDR3 is TGTGCCAGCAGCCAGCCTCTGGGAGCTGAAGCTTTCTTT. It specifies CASSQPLGAEAFF.

The chain recombines TRBV12-3 or TRBV12-4 with TRBJ1-1; tentatively, D is TRBD1 (5 bases). V lost 6 bases, J lost 4 bases, and 12 bases lay in between. CDR3 length: 13 residues. This CDR3 reads CASRIQGGTEAFF. In DNA form, the CDR3 reads TGTGCCAGCAGGATTCAGGGAGGCACTGAAGCTTTCTTT.

This clone appeared once. V and J are TRBV5-6 and TRBJ1-5; 9 bases are shared with TRBD1. The CDR3 sequence is 14 residues long. The germline CDR1 and CDR2 sequences are SGHDT and YYEEEE. Trimming cost V 8 bases and J 5 bases; bases outside gene matches: 8. CDR3 amino acids: CARNRDRAYQPQHF. DNA of the CDR3: TGTGCCAGAAACCGGGACAGGGCGTATCAGCCCCAGCATTTT.

The V and J genes are TRBV30 and TRBJ2-7; D is perhaps TRBD1 (5 bases). The germline gives CDR1 GTSNPN, CDR2 SVGIG (reference sequence). The CDR3 totals 12 residues. V gave up 0 bases and J gave up 4 bases, with 7 bases separating them. CDR3 loop: CAWSVSGYEQYF. For the CDR3, the DNA is TGTGCCTGGAGTGTTTCAGGGTACGAGCAGTACTTC. Drawing the rest from reference TRBV30 and TRBJ2-7, the complete variable domain is SQTIHQWPATLVQPVGSPLSLECTVEGTSNPNLYWYRQAAGRGLQLLFYSVGIGQISSEVPQNLSASRPQDRQFILSSKKLLLSDSGFYLCAWSVSGYEQYFGPGTRLTVT.

V and J are TRBV11-2 and TRBJ1-2, with D unresolved. Looked up from germline, CDR1 is SGHAT and CDR2 is FQNNGV. The CDR3 runs 12 residues. V was cut by 4 bases and J by 7 bases, with 10 bases left in between. CDR3 amino acids: CASSSERAGYTF. The CDR3 DNA sequence: TGTGCCAGCAGCTCGGAGAGGGCTGGCTACACCTTC. The entire variable domain, with the rest obtained from reference TRBV11-2 and TRBJ1-2, is as follows: EAGVAQSPRYKIIEKRQSVAFWCNPISGHATLYWYQQILGQGPKLLIQFQNNGVVDDSQLPKDRFSAERLKGVDSTLKIQPAKLEDSAVYLCASSSERAGYTFGSGTRLTVV.

The CDR3 is CASSDSGKGNQPQHF. Here the CDR3 DNA reads TGTGCCAGCAGTGATTCGGGTAAGGGCAATCAGCCCCAGCATTTT. V usage is TRBV6-1 and J usage is TRBJ1-5, with no clear D. CDR1 is MNHNS and CDR2 is SASEGT in the germline V gene. Trimming cost V 3 bases and J 2 bases, with 11 bases left between them. The CDR3 contains 15 residues.

The chain combines TRBV5-4 with TRBJ2-4; 8 bases are shared with TRBD2. Germline loops: CDR1 SGHNT, CDR2 YYREEE (reference sequence). The V gene end was trimmed by 3 bases and the J gene end by 2 bases; junction bases not matched to a gene: 10. The CDR3 has 17 residues. CDR3 in amino acids: CASSSQIGGGTKNIQYF. In nucleotides, the CDR3 is TGTGCCAGCAGCTCGCAGATTGGCGGGGGGACCAAAAACATTCAGTACTTC.

The V gene is TRBV3-1 (or the pseudogene TRBV3-2), the J gene TRBJ2-1; D not certain. Germline CDR1 is LGHDT and CDR2 is YNNKEL (reference sequence). V was cut by 3 bases and J by 4 bases, with 4 bases left in between. The CDR3 contains 12 residues. This CDR3 reads CASSQRYNEQFF. Written as DNA, the CDR3 is TGTGCCAGCAGCCAGAGATACAATGAGCAGTTCTTC.

This clone was picked up a small number of times. Other DNA sequences in this specimen translate into the identical CDR3. V is TRBV7-3 and J is TRBJ2-3; 9 nucleotides line up with TRBD2. Trimming at V came to 3 bases and at J to 0 bases, leaving 1 base not matched to a gene. Germline assignment: CDR1 SGHTA and CDR2 FQGTGA. The CDR3 is 15 residues long. CDR3 in DNA: TGTGCCAGCAGCTTGGCGGGAGGGAGCACAGATACGCAGTATTTT. It is translated as CASSLAGGSTDTQYF. The whole variable domain, remainder taken from reference TRBV7-3 and TRBJ2-3, is GAGVSQTPSNKVTEKGKYVELRCDPISGHTALYWYRQSLGQGPEFLIYFQGTGAADDSGLPNDRFFAVRPEGSVSTLKIQRTERGDSAVYLCASSLAGGSTDTQYFGPGTRLTVL.

The V and J genes are TRBV29-1 and TRBJ2-1; D is perhaps TRBD1 (5 bases). The CDR3 extends over 12 amino acids. Germline V gives CDR1 SQVTM, CDR2 ANQGSEA. Trimming took off 7 bases at V and 10 bases at J, with 17 bases between the two ends. CDR3 protein: CSAPQGAEEQFF. The CDR3 DNA reads TGCAGCGCGCCCCAAGGGGCTGAGGAGCAGTTCTTC.

The table lists this clone with a count of one. The chain combines TRBV7-8 with TRBJ2-1, with 7 bases lining up with TRBD1. Germline V gene sequence: CDR1 SGHVS, CDR2 FQNEAQ. V dropped 2 bases and J dropped 7; count of bases not matched to a gene: 5. The CDR3 consists of 14 residues. CDR3 residues: CASSLLQGRNEQFF. The CDR3 DNA is TGTGCCAGCAGCTTATTACAGGGGAGAAATGAGCAGTTCTTC.

This clone was seen just once. This chain connects TRBV9 to TRBJ2-1; D is uncertain. The CDR3 totals 15 residues. V was clipped by 2 bases and J by 3 bases, with 12 bases between them. Germline CDR1 reads SGDLS; CDR2 reads YYNGEE. CDR3 nucleotides: TGTGCCAGCAGCGTGTTCGACACTCTCTACAATGAGCAGTTCTTC. Protein: CASSVFDTLYNEQFF.

The chain uses TRBV14 and TRBJ1-2; no firm D call. Deletions cut 2 bases from V and 8 bases from J, with 15 bases between. Germline CDR1 SGHDN, CDR2 FVKESK. The CDR3 loop spans 14 amino acids. The DNA of the CDR3 is TGTGCCAGCAGCCAAACAGTTGCCGCGCCGGGCTACACCTTC. Translated: CASSQTVAAPGYTF.

The chain has TRBV5-1 and TRBJ2-7, with 9 bases aligning to TRBD1. Unmatched junction bases numbered 5, after V lost 4 bases and J lost 3 bases. Germline CDR1 is SGHRS and CDR2 is YFSETQ. This CDR3 spans 14 amino acids. CDR3 sequence: CASSVRQGGYEQYF. DNA of the CDR3: TGCGCCAGCAGCGTACGACAGGGGGGCTACGAGCAGTACTTC.

This rearrangement joins TRBV6-1 to TRBJ1-4; TRBD1 aligns across 8 bases. Germline CDR1 reads MNHNS; CDR2 reads SASEGT. CDR3 length: 15 residues. V gave up 7 bases and J gave up 3 bases; unmatched junction bases: 7. The CDR3 here is CASTRQGLANEKLFF. The CDR3 DNA follows: TGTGCCAGCACCAGACAGGGGTTAGCTAATGAAAAACTGTTTTTT.